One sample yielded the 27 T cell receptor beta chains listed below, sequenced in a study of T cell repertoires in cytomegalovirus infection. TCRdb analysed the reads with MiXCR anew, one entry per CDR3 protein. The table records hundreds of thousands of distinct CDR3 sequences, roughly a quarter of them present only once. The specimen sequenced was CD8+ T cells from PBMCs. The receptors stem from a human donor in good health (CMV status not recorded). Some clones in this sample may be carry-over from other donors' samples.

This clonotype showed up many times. The CDR3 loop is CASSLYPSYEQYF. Written as DNA, the CDR3 is TGTGCCAGCAGCCTATATCCCTCCTACGAGCAGTACTTC. The chain couples TRBV7-2 to TRBJ2-7, with unresolved D. Trimming stripped 5 bases from V and 0 bases from J, with 8 bases between. This CDR3 has 13 residues. Germline-derived CDR1 and CDR2 are SGHTA and FQGNSA.

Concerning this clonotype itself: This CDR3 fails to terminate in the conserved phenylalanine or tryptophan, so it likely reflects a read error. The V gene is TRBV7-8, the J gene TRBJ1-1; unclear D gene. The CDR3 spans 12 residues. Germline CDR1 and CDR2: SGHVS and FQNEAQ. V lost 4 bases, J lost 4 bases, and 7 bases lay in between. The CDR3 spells CASSSTCTEAFC. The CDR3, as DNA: TGTGCCAGCAGCTCCACGTGCACTGAAGCTTTCTGT.

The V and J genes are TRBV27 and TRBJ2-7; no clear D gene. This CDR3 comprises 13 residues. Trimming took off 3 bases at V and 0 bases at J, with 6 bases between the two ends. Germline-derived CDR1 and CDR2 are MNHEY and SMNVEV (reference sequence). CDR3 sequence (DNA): TGTGCCAGCAGTTTCCGACGCTCCTACGAGCAGTACTTC. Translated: CASSFRRSYEQYF.

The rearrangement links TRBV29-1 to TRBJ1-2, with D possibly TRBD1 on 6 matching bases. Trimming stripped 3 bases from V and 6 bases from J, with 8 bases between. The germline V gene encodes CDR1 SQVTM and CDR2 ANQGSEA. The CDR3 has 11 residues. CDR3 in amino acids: CSVDGGNGYTF. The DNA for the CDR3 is TGCAGCGTTGATGGGGGCAATGGCTACACCTTC.

The CDR3 spells CASSQPGLDGGGYTF. The CDR3 nucleotides read TGTGCCAGCAGCCAACCGGGGCTGGATGGCGGTGGCTACACCTTC. V usage is TRBV7-9 and J usage is TRBJ1-2; a possible D gene is TRBD1 (5 bases). The CDR3 runs to 15 residues. Germline V gene sequence: CDR1 SEHNR, CDR2 FQNEAQ (reference sequence). Trimming took 5 bases from V and 7 from J, leaving 20 bases between them.

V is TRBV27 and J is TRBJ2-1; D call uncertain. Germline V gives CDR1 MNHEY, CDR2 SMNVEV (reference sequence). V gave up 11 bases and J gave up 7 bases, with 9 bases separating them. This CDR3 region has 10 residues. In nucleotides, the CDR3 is TGTGCCGTCCTAGGTAATGAGCAGTTCTTC. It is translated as CAVLGNEQFF.

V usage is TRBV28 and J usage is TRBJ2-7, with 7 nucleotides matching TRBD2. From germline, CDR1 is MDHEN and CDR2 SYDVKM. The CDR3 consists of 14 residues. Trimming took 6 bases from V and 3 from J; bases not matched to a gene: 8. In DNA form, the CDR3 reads TGTGCCAGCAGCTCAGGACTAGAGGGCTACGAGCAGTACGTC. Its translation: CASSSGLEGYEQYV.

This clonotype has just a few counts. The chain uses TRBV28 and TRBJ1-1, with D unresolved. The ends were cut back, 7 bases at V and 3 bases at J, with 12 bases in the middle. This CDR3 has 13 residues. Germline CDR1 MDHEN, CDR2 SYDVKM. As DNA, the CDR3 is TGTGCCAGCAACTTACTGTCGGACACTGAAGCTTTCTTT. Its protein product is CASNLLSDTEAFF.

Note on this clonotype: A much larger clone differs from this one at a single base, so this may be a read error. CDR3 in DNA: TGTGCCAGCAGTTTATGGTCCGCAGACCATGAGCAGTTCTTC. The encoded protein is CASSLWSADHEQFF. V usage is TRBV28 and J usage is TRBJ2-1; D is unresolved. The length of the CDR3 is 14 residues. Between the trimmed V and J ends, which lost 0 bases and 8 bases, there was a span of 11 bases. Germline V CDR1 and CDR2: MDHEN, SYDVKM.

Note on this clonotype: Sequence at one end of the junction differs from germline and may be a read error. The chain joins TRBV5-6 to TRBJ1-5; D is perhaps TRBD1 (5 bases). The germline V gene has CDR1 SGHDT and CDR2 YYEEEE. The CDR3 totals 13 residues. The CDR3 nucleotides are TGTGCCAGCGGCTTAGGACGGGACCAGCCCCAGCATTTT. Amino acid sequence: CASGLGRDQPQHF.

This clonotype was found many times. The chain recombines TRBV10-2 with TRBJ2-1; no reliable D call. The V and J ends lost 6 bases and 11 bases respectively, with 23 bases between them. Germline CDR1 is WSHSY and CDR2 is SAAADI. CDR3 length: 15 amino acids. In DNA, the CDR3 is TGCGCCAGCAGAATAAACGAGTCCCCGGAAGCTCAGCAGTTCTTC. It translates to CASRINESPEAQQFF.

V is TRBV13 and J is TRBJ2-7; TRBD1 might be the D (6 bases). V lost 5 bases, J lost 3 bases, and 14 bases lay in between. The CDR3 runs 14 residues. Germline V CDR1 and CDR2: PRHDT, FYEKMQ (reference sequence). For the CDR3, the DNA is TGTGCCAGCAGCGACCGGGACAAGAGCTACGAGCAGTACTTC. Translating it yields CASSDRDKSYEQYF.

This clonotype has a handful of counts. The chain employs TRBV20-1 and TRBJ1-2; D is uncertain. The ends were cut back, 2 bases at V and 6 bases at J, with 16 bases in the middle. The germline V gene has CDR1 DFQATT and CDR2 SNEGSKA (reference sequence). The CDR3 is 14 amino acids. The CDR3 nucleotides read TGCAGTGCTAGATCAGGCCTTACCGGGCATGGCTACACCTTC. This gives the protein CSARSGLTGHGYTF.

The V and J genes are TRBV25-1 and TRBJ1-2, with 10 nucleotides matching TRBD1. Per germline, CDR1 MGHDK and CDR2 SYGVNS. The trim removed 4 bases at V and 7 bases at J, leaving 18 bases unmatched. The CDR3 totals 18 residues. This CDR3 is CASSGYGTGVEAASGYTF. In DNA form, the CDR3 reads TGTGCCAGCAGTGGCTACGGGACAGGGGTAGAGGCGGCTTCTGGCTACACCTTC.

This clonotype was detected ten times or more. The CDR3 nucleotides read TGTGCCAGCAGCCTTTTCCGGACAGGAGGCAACTATGGCTACACCTTC. It yields the protein CASSLFRTGGNYGYTF. The chain employs TRBV7-2 and TRBJ1-2; 7 nucleotides agree with TRBD1. The germline V gene has CDR1 SGHTA and CDR2 FQGNSA. V gave up 5 bases and J gave up 2 bases; unmatched junction bases: 11. The CDR3 runs 16 residues.

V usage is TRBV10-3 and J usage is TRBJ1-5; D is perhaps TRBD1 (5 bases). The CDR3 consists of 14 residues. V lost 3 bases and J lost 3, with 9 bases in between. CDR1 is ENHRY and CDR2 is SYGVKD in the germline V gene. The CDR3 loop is CAISDGGNNQPQHF. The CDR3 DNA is TGTGCCATCAGTGATGGGGGAAACAATCAGCCCCAGCATTTT.

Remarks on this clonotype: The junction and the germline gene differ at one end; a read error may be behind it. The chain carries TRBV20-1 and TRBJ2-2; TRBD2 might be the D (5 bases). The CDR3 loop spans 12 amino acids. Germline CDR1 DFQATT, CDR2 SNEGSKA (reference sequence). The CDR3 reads CSASNEDGELLF. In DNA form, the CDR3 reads TGCAGTGCTAGTAACGAGGACGGGGAGCTGCTTTTT.

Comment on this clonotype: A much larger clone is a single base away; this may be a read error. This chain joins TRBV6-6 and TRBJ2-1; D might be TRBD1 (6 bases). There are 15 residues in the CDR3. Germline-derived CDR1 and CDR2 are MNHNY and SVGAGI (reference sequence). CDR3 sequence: CAGSLQGRTYNEQFF. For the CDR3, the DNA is TGTGCCGGCAGTTTACAGGGAAGGACCTACAATGAGCAGTTCTTC.

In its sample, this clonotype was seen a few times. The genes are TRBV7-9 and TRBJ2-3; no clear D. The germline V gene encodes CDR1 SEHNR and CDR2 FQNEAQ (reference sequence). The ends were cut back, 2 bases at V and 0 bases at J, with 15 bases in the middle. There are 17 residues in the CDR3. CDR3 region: CASSLTGWKTSTDTQYF. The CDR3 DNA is TGTGCCAGCAGCTTAACTGGCTGGAAGACTAGCACAGATACGCAGTATTTT.

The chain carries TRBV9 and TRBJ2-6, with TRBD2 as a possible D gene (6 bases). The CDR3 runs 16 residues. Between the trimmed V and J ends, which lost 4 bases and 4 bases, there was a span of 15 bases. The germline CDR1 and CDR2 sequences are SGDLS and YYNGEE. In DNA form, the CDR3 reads TGTGCCAGCAGCTCTCGGGGAGGCAAGGGGGCCAACGTCCTGACTTTC. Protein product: CASSSRGGKGANVLTF.

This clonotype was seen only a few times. The CDR3 DNA follows: TGTGCCAGCAGCTTAGCGGGGACAAGCACAGATACGCAGTATTTT. Amino acids: CASSLAGTSTDTQYF. The chain couples TRBV7-9 to TRBJ2-3; weak D call: TRBD1 (6 bases). Germline lookup yields CDR1 SEHNR and CDR2 FQNEAQ (reference sequence). Deletions cut 0 bases from V and 0 bases from J, with 7 bases between. The CDR3 has 15 amino acids.

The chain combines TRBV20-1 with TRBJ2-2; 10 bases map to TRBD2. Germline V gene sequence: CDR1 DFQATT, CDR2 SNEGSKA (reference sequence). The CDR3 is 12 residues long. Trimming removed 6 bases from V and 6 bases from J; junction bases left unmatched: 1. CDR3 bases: TGCAGTGCCAGCGGGGGGGCCGGGGAGCTGTTTTTT. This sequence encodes CSASGGAGELFF.

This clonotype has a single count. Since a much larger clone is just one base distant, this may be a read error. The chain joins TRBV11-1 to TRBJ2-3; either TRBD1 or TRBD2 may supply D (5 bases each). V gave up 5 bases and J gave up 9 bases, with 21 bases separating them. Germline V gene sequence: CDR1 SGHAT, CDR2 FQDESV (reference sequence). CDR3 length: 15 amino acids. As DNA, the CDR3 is TGTGCCAGCAGCCACCAGAGGGGCATTGAAGAAACGCAGTATTTT. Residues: CASSHQRGIEETQYF.

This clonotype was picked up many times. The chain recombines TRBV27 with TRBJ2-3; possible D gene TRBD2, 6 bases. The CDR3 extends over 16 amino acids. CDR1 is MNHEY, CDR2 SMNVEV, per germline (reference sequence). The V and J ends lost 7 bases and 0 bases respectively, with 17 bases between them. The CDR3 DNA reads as TGTGCCAGCACCCCCCTTCCGGCGGGGAGCACAGATACGCAGTATTTT. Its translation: CASTPLPAGSTDTQYF.

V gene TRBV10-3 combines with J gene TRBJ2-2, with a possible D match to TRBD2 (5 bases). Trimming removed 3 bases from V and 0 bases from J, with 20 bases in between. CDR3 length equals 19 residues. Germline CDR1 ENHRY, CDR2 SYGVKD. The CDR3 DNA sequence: TGTGCCATCAGTGACAGCCCAACCCGCCGGACTTCGAACACCGGGGAGCTGTTTTTT. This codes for CAISDSPTRRTSNTGELFF.

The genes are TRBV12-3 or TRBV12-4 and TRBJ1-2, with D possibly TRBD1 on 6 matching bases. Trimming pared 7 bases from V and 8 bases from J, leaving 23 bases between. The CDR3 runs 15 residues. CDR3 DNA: TGTGCCAGCACCGACTCCGGGGGGCGATATGAAGGCTACACCTTC. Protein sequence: CASTDSGGRYEGYTF.

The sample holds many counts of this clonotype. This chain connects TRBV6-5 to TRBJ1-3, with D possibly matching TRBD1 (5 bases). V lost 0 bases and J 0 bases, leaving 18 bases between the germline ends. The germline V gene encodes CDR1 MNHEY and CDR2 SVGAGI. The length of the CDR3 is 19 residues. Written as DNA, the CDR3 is TGTGCCAGCAGTTACTCGACGTTGGGGGGTGCCAGCTCTGGAAACACCATATATTTT. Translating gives CASSYSTLGGASSGNTIYF.